The sequence of this T cell receptor (beta chain) was determined in a study of CD8+CD57+ T cells in acquired aplastic anemia. Turning to the study itself: CD4+ and CD8+ cells, once sorted, gave DNA averaging roughly 3.4 ug.

The ends were cut back, 0 bases at V and 11 bases at J, with 11 bases in the middle. CDR3 length: 12 residues. CDR1 is SGHDT and CDR2 is YYEEEE in the germline V gene. Flow cytometry had shown expanded CD8+CD57+ cells in the patients chosen for sequencing. It was genomic DNA that served as the template for profiling TCR beta VDJ and CDR3. A single record per CDR3 protein comes from TCRdb applying MiXCR to the reads. The repertoire holds under 250,000 distinct CDR3 sequences, around half seen once, with approximately 8% in the top ten. Sample: sorted CD4+, CD8+, or CD8+CD57+ T cells (not recorded which) from PBMCs. The sequence was collected from a human donor with aplastic anemia. The chain has TRBV5-6 and TRBJ1-1; no firm D call. The CDR3 DNA reads TGTGCCAGCAGCTTGGTCGGCTGGTTGGCTTTCTTT. Translation: CASSLVGWLAFF.